This T cell receptor (beta chain) was sequenced during a study of CD8+CD57+ T cells in acquired aplastic anemia. Germline V lookup: CDR1 SNHLY, CDR2 FYNNEI. The V and J ends lost 7 bases and 4 bases respectively, with 13 bases between them. The CDR3 is made up of 13 amino acids. By flow cytometry, patients selected for sequencing had shown an expansion of CD8+CD57+ cells. TCR beta VDJ combinations and CDR3 sequences were profiled from genomic DNA. TCRdb independently ran MiXCR on the reads; one entry per CDR3 protein. This table holds approximately 250,000 distinct CDR3 sequences, around 82% found once.

This receptor was taken from a human donor with aplastic anemia. The sample taken for sequencing was sorted CD4+, CD8+, or CD8+CD57+ T cells (not recorded which) from PBMCs. This rearrangement joins TRBV2 to TRBJ1-1; TRBD1 might be the D (6 bases). The CDR3 is CASTKGGSTEAFF. In DNA form, the CDR3 reads TGTGCCAGCACTAAAGGGGGTAGCACTGAAGCTTTCTTT. The complete variable domain, with remaining parts taken from reference TRBV2 and TRBJ1-1, reads EPEVTQTPSHQVTQMGQEVILRCVPISNHLYFYWYRQILGQKVEFLVSFYNNEISEKSEIFDDQFSVERPDGSNFTLKIRSTKLEDSAMYFCASTKGGSTEAFFGQGTRLTVV.